This section outlines one TCR beta chain sequence together with its context. This sample was included in a study of radiotherapy plus CTLA-4 blockade in lung cancer. Study information: Objective responses emerged in roughly 20% of patients, and around 30% attained disease control.

The CDR3 consists of 19 residues. CDR1 MGHRA and CDR2 YSYEKL come from the germline V gene. With V trimmed by 1 base and J by 0 bases, 13 bases remained unmatched. TCRdb keeps only in-frame clones here, not all; method: immunoSEQ multiplex PCR. The sample holds around 44,000 clones; 70% to 80% are singletons and the top ten take over 2.5%. Sequenced here: peripheral blood, sampled from a patient treated with radiotherapy plus ipilimumab. This clonotype was obtained from a human donor with non-small cell lung cancer whose response to radiotherapy plus ipilimumab could not be evaluated. This rearrangement joins TRBV4-1 to TRBJ2-7, with TRBD2 identical over 9 bases. The CDR3 DNA follows: TGCGCCAGCAGCCAAGTTCCTAGCGGGATCTCAGGGGCCTCCTACGAGCAGTACTTC. This translates into CASSQVPSGISGASYEQYF.